The clone carrying this T cell receptor (beta chain) was seen more than once but under ten times. Hyperthyroidism patients were newly diagnosed, had disease duration under 2 months, and were aged 18 to 65 years. The CDR3 regions of TCR beta were amplified from RNA transcripts. When the TCR CDR3 underwent first-round RT-PCR, the HTBI primer set was used. Each CDR3 protein is one row after TCRdb ran MiXCR on the multiplex PCR reads. Altogether over 200,000 distinct CDR3 sequences are present, 13% to 15% being singletons, with the ten largest covering about 14%. The entry originates in a study of T cells in Graves' hyperthyroidism and ophthalmopathy. The CDR3 loop spans 17 amino acids. V lost 1 base, J lost 7 bases, and 10 bases stayed unmatched. Germline V gene sequence: CDR1 MGHRA, CDR2 YSYEKL.

The receptor's source is a woman aged 40 to 50 with Graves' hyperthyroidism that later progressed to Graves' ophthalmopathy. The chain has TRBV4-1 and TRBJ2-5; TRBD2 matches at 12 bases. The specimen was blood. The CDR3 nucleotides are TGCGCCAGCAGCCAAGGACTAGCGGGAGCCCTTGCGGGGACCCAGTACTTC. Encoded protein: CASSQGLAGALAGTQYF.